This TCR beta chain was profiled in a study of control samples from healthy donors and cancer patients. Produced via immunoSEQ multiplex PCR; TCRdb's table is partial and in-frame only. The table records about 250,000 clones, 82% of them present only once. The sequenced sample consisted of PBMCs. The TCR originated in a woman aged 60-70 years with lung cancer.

The CDR3 sequence: CASSQSQRNPYEQYF. CDR3 sequence (DNA): TGTGCCAGCAGCCAATCACAGAGGAATCCCTACGAGCAGTACTTC. The J gene is TRBJ2-7, the V gene TRBV3-1 (or the pseudogene TRBV3-2); the D is unclear. This CDR3 region has 15 residues. The germline V gene encodes CDR1 LGHDT and CDR2 YNNKEL (reference sequence). Between the trimmed V and J ends, which lost 2 bases and 2 bases, there was a span of 13 bases.